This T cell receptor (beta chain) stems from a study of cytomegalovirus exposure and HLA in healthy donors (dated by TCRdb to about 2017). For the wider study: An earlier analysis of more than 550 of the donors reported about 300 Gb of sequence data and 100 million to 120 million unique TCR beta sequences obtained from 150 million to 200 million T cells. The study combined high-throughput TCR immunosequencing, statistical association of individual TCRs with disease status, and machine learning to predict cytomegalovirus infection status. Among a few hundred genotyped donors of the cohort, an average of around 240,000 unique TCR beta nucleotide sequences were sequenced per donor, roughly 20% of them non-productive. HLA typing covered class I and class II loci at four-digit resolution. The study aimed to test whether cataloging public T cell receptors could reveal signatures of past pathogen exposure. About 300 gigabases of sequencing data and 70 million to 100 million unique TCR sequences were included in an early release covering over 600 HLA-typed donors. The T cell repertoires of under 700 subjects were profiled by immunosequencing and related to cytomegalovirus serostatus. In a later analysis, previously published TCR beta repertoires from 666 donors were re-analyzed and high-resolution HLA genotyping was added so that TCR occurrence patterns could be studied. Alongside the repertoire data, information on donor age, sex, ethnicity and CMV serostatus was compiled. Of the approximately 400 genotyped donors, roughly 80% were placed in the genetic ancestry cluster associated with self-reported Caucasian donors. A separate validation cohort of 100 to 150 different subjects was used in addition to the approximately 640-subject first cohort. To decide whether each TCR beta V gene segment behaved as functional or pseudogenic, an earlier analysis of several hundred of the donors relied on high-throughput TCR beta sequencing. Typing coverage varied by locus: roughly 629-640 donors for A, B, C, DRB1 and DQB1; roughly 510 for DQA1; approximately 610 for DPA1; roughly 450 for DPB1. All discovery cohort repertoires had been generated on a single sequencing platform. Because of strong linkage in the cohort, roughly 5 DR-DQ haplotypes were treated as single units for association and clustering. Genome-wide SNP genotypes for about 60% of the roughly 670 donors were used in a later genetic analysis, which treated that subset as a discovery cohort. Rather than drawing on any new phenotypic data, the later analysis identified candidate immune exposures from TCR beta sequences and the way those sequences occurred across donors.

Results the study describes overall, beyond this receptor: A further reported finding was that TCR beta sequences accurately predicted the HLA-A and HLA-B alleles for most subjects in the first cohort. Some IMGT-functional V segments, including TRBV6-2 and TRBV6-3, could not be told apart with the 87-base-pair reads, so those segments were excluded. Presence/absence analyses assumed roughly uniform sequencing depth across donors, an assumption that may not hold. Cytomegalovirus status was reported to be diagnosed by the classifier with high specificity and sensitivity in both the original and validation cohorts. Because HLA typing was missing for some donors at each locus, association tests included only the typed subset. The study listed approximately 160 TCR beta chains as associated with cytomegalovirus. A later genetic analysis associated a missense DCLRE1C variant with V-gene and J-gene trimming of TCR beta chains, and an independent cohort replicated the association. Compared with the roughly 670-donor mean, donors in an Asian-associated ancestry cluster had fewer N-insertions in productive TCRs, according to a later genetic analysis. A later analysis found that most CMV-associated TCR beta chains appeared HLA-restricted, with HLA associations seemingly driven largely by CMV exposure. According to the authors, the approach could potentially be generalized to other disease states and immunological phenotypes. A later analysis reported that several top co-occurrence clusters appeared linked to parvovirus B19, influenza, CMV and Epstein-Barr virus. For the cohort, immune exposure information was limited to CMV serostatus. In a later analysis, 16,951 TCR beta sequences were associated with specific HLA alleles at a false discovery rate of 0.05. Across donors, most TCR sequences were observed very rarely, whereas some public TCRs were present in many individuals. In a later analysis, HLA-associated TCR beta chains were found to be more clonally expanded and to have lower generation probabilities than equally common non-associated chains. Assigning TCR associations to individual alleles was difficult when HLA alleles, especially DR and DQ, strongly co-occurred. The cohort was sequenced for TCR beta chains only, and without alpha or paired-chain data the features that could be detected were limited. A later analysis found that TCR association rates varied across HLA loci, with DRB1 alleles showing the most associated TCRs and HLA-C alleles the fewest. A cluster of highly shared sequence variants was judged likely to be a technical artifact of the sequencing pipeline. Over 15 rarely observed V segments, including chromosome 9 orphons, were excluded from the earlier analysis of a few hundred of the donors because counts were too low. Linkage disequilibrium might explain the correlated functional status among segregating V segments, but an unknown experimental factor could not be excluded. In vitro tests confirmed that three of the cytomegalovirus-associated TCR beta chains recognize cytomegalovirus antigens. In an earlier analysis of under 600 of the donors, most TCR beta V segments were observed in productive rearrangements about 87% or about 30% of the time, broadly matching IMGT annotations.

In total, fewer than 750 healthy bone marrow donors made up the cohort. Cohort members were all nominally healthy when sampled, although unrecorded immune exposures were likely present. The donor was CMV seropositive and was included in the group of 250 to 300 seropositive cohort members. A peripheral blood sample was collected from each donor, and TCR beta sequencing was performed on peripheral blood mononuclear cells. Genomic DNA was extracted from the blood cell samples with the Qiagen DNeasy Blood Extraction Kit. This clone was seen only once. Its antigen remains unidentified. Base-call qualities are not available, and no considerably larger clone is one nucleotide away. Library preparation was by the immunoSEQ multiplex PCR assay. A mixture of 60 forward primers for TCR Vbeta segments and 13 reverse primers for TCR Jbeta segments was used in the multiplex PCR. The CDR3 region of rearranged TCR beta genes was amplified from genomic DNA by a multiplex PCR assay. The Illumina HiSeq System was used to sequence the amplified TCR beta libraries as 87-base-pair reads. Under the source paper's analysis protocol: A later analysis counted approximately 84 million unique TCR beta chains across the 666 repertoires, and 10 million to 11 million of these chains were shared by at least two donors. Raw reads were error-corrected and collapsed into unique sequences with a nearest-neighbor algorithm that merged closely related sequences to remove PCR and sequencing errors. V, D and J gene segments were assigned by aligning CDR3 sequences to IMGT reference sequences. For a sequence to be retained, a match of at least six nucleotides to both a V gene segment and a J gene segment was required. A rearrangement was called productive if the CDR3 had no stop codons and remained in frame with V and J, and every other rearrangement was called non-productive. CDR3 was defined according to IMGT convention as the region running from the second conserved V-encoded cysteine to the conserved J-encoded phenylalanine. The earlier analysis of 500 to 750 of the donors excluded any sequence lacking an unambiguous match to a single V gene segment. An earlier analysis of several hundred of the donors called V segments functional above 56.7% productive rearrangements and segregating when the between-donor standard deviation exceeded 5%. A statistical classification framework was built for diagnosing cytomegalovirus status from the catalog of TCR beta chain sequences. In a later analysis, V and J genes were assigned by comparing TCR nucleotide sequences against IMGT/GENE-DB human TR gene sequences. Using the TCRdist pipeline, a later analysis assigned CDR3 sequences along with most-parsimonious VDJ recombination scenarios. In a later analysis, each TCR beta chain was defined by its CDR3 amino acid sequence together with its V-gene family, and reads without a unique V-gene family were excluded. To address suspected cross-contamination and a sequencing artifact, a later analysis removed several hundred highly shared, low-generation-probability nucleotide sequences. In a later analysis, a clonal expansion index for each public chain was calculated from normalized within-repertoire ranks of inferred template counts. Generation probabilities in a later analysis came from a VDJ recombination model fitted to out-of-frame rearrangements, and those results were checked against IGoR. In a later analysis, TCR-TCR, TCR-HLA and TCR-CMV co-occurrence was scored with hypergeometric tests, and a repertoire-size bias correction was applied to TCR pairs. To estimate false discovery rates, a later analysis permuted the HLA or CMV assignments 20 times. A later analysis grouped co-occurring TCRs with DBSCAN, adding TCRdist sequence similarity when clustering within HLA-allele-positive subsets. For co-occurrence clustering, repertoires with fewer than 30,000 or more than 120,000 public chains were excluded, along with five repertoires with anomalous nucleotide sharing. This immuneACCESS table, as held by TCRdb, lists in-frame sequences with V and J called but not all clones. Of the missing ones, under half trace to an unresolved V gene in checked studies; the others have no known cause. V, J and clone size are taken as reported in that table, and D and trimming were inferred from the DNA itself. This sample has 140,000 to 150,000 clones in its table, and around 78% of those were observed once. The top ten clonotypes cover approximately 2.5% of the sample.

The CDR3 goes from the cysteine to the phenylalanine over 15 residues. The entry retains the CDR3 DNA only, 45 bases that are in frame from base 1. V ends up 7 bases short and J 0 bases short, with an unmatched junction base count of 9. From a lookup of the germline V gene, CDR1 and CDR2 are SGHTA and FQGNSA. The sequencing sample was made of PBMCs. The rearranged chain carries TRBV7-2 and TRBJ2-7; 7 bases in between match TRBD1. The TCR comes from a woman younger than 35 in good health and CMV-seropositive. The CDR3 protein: CASTFKGTVSYEQYF. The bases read TGTGCCAGCACCTTTAAGGGGACAGTCTCCTACGAGCAGTACTTC.